These T cell receptor beta chains were read from a single sample in a study of blood T cells in healthy people across ages. TCRdb reprocessed the 5' RACE reads via MiXCR and lists one record per CDR3 protein. The sample shows 1.5 million to 2 million distinct CDR3 sequences, roughly 27% of them seen only once. The sequenced sample was blood. Receptors originate from a woman in her twenties or thirties in good health. Both conserved end residues are part of each CDR3.

CDR3: CASSLGVVDEQYF
J: TRBJ2-7
V: TRBV11-2
length: 13

CDR3: CASGHSGRPGEQFF
J: TRBJ2-1
V: TRBV9
length: 14

CDR3: CASSTREGRKMPGELFF
J: TRBJ1-4
V: TRBV6-6
length: 17

CDR3: CSLPRADGYTF
J: TRBJ1-2
V: TRBV20-1
length: 11

CDR3: CASSGTPGTLASTDTQYF
J: TRBJ2-3
V: TRBV25-1
length: 18

CDR3: CASSYGTGIEQYF
J: TRBJ2-7
V: TRBV6-6
length: 13

CDR3: CASSFGQGRNIQYF
J: TRBJ2-4
V: TRBV6-5
length: 14

CDR3: CSVESLAGVYAGELFF
J: TRBJ2-2
V: TRBV29-1
length: 16

CDR3: CASSESGGYPYEQYF
J: TRBJ2-7
V: TRBV2
length: 15

CDR3: CASEQIGGENYGYTF
J: TRBJ1-2
V: TRBV12-3/TRBV12-4
length: 15

CDR3: CASSHEGLAGNNEQFF
J: TRBJ2-1
V: TRBV14
length: 16

CDR3: CASSGRGQTALQYF
J: TRBJ2-7
V: TRBV6-6
length: 14

CDR3: CASSHSDRGGETQYF
J: TRBJ2-5
V: TRBV14
length: 15

CDR3: CSAREASGSNEQFF
J: TRBJ2-1
V: TRBV20-1
length: 14

CDR3: CASSSTGRGTDTQYF
J: TRBJ2-3
V: TRBV11-2
length: 15

CDR3: CSARPLGGESYEQYF
J: TRBJ2-7
V: TRBV20-1
length: 15

CDR3: CSAAAGTTNSYEQYF
J: TRBJ2-7
V: TRBV20-1
length: 15

CDR3: CASSFQVTVTQYF
J: TRBJ2-3
V: TRBV7-3
length: 13